These 25 T cell receptor beta chains were all obtained from the same sample, sequenced in a study of cytomegalovirus exposure and HLA in healthy donors. Primers included in the PCR were 60 Vbeta and 13 Jbeta primers. Produced via immunoSEQ multiplex PCR; TCRdb's table is partial and in-frame only. The table records around 140,000 clones, approximately 84% of them present only once. Input material: PBMCs. These receptors were taken from a woman aged 60 to 75 in good health and CMV-seropositive.

V is TRBV27 and J is TRBJ2-2, with 8 bases matching TRBD1. Losses at the gene ends were 2 bases for V and 1 base for J; bases not matched to a gene: 6. The germline CDR1 and CDR2 sequences are MNHEY and SMNVEV (reference sequence). CDR3 length equals 17 residues. CDR3 in amino acids: CASSLQGALRNTGELFF. The CDR3, as DNA: TGTGCCAGCAGTTTACAGGGGGCCTTACGGAACACCGGGGAGCTGTTTTTT.

J is TRBJ1-5 and V is TRBV6-1; possibly TRBD1 for D (5 bases). The V end was cut by 4 bases, the J end by 2 bases, with 12 bases between. The CDR3 has 15 residues. Germline lookup yields CDR1 MNHNS and CDR2 SASEGT. This chain's CDR3 is CASSGTGVGNQPQHF. CDR3 sequence (DNA): TGTGCCAGCAGTGGGACGGGGGTTGGCAATCAGCCCCAGCATTTT.

The chain carries TRBV7-9 and TRBJ2-7; D unclear. The germline gives CDR1 SEHNR, CDR2 FQNEAQ (reference sequence). The CDR3 covers 13 residues. V lost 5 bases and J lost 5, with 13 bases in between. For the CDR3, the DNA is TGTGCCAGCAGCCTCTCCGCGGTCAACGAGCAGTACTTC. The encoded protein is CASSLSAVNEQYF.

V and J are TRBV2 and TRBJ1-1; unclear D gene. This CDR3 has 14 residues. Looked up from germline, CDR1 is SNHLY and CDR2 is FYNNEI. Trimming left V 2 bases short and J 0 bases short, with 7 bases between. CDR3 nucleotide sequence: TGTGCCAGCAGTGAACCCGACTTGAACACTGAAGCTTTCTTT. The encoded protein is CASSEPDLNTEAFF.

This rearrangement joins TRBV7-9 to TRBJ1-2; no firm D call. Trimming took 1 base from V and 7 from J, leaving 7 bases between them. The CDR3 is made up of 12 amino acids. The germline CDR1 and CDR2 sequences are SEHNR and FQNEAQ (reference sequence). CDR3 protein: CASSLVSVGYTF. The CDR3 nucleotides read TGTGCCAGCAGCTTAGTTTCCGTTGGCTACACCTTC.

A remark on this clone: One end of the junction fails to match germline, which may point to a read error. The chain carries TRBV6-6 and TRBJ2-1, with 10 positions matching TRBD1. Germline CDR1 is MNHNY and CDR2 is SVGAGI (reference sequence). The CDR3 runs 16 residues. As DNA, the CDR3 is TGTGCCGCCGGATTGTCCCGGGACAGGGGAACGGGTGAGCAGCTCTTC. The encoded protein is CAAGLSRDRGTGEQLF.

The chain links TRBV7-9 to TRBJ2-5; perhaps TRBD1 as D (6 bases). This CDR3 is built from 14 residues. The germline gives CDR1 SEHNR, CDR2 FQNEAQ (reference sequence). V gave up 5 bases and J gave up 1 base, with 11 bases separating them. This CDR3 is CASSLTQGQETQYF. Written as DNA, the CDR3 is TGTGCCAGCAGCCTCACACAGGGCCAAGAGACCCAGTACTTC.

This chain joins TRBV5-1 and TRBJ2-7, with 10 bases identical to TRBD2. The V gene's germline CDR1 is SGHRS and CDR2 YFSETQ. Unmatched junction bases numbered 8, after V lost 4 bases and J lost 1 base. The CDR3 is made up of 16 amino acids. CDR3: CASSLTSGLNSYEQYF. The CDR3 DNA reads TGCGCCAGCAGCCTGACTAGCGGGTTAAATTCCTACGAGCAGTACTTC.

This clone was observed a handful of times. The CDR3 DNA is TGTGCCAGCAGCCCCGCCCTTAGCGGGAGTGACTACGAGCAGTACTTC. Translation: CASSPALSGSDYEQYF. J is TRBJ2-7 and V is TRBV7-6; 9 bases line up with TRBD2. The ends lost 5 bases at V and 3 bases at J; junction bases unmatched: 11. This CDR3 contains 16 residues. CDR1 is SGHVS, CDR2 FNYEAQ, per germline.

The chain links TRBV5-8 to TRBJ2-1, with 8 bases identical to TRBD2. The junction had 9 bases not matched to a gene; V was cut back by 3 bases and J by 7 bases. The CDR3 length is 15 residues. In germline, CDR1 is SGHTS, CDR2 YDEGEE. As DNA, the CDR3 is TGTGCCAGCAGCTCCCGTAGCGGGATGGGAAATGAGCAGTTCTTC. It yields the protein CASSSRSGMGNEQFF.

The V and J genes are TRBV5-1 and TRBJ2-7; TRBD1 aligns across 7 bases. The CDR3 is 15 amino acids. Germline loops: CDR1 SGHRS, CDR2 YFSETQ. The trim removed 3 bases at V and 0 bases at J, leaving 6 bases unmatched. CDR3 coding DNA: TGCGCCAGCAGCTATGAGGGACAGAGCTCCTACGAGCAGTACTTC. Translating gives CASSYEGQSSYEQYF. The full variable domain, rest sourced from reference TRBV5-1 and TRBJ2-7, is KAGVTQTPRYLIKTRGQQVTLSCSPISGHRSVSWYQQTPGQGLQFLFEYFSETQRNKGNFPGRFSGRQFSNSRSEMNVSTLELGDSALYLCASSYEGQSSYEQYFGPGTRLTVT.

This chain uses TRBV29-1 with TRBJ2-2; perhaps TRBD2 as D (6 bases). V lost 4 bases to trimming and J lost 0 bases, with 12 bases between them. The CDR3 extends over 15 amino acids. Per germline, CDR1 SQVTM and CDR2 ANQGSEA. This chain's CDR3 is CSVGLAGSNTGELFF. The CDR3 DNA is TGCAGCGTTGGACTTGCGGGATCGAACACCGGGGAGCTGTTTTTT.

This rearrangement joins TRBV4-3 to TRBJ1-3; TRBD1 agrees at 7 bases. J lost 8 bases, V lost 6 bases, and 7 bases had no gene match. Germline V lookup: CDR1 LGHNA, CDR2 YSLEER. The CDR3 sequence is 13 residues long. The CDR3 here is CASSQGEGDTIYF. DNA for the CDR3: TGCGCCAGCAGTCAGGGGGAAGGAGACACCATATATTTT.

The chain combines TRBV15 with TRBJ2-5; 9 positions agree with TRBD2. The germline V gene has CDR1 LNHNV and CDR2 YYDKDF (reference sequence). V lost 0 bases to trimming and J lost 2 bases; unmatched junction nucleotides: 7. The CDR3 is 17 amino acids. CDR3 protein: CATSRDRLAGLQETQYF. The CDR3 bases are TGTGCCACCAGCAGAGATCGCCTAGCGGGACTTCAAGAGACCCAGTACTTC. The entire variable domain, with the rest obtained from reference TRBV15 and TRBJ2-5, is as follows: DAMVIQNPRYQVTQFGKPVTLSCSQTLNHNVMYWYQQKSSQAPKLLFHYYDKDFNNEADTPDNFQSRRPNTSFCFLDIRSPGLGDTAMYLCATSRDRLAGLQETQYFGPGTRLLVL.

The chain has TRBV28 and TRBJ1-2; D possibly corresponds to TRBD1 (5 bases). Looked up from germline, CDR1 is MDHEN and CDR2 is SYDVKM. Trimming pared 5 bases from V and 6 bases from J, leaving 28 bases between. CDR3 length: 18 amino acids. CDR3 DNA sequence: TGTGCCAGCAGTCCAAGGCAATGGTGCAGGGTAGATGGTGATGGCTACACCTTC. Protein: CASSPRQWCRVDGDGYTF.

The chain combines TRBV27 with TRBJ2-1; D is undetermined. This CDR3 comprises 12 residues. Germline assignment: CDR1 MNHEY and CDR2 SMNVEV (reference sequence). V lost 8 bases, J lost 8 bases, and 13 bases lay in between. Written as DNA, the CDR3 is TGTGCCAGCCCCGCGAGGTGGGATGAGCAGTTCTTC. Amino acids: CASPARWDEQFF.

The chain has TRBV7-2 and TRBJ2-7; no clear D. The germline CDR1 and CDR2 sequences are SGHTA and FQGNSA. The CDR3 consists of 13 residues. Trimming took off 4 bases at V and 2 bases at J, with 9 bases between the two ends. The CDR3 DNA sequence: TGTGCCAGCAGCTCCTTAGTCCCCTACGAGCAGTACTTC. Its translation is CASSSLVPYEQYF.

The gene calls are TRBV5-8 and TRBJ1-1; 9 positions agree with TRBD1. This CDR3 has 16 amino acids. The V segment lost 5 bases and the J segment 0 bases; nucleotides outside the gene matches: 8. The germline V gene has CDR1 SGHTS and CDR2 YDEGEE. CDR3 nucleotide sequence: TGTGCCAGCAGATATGGGACAGGGTTAATGAACACTGAAGCTTTCTTT. Translated: CASRYGTGLMNTEAFF.

J is TRBJ1-1 and V is TRBV28, with D possibly matching TRBD1 (5 bases). The V end was cut by 4 bases, the J end by 4 bases, with 13 bases between. Germline-derived CDR1 and CDR2 are MDHEN and SYDVKM. The CDR3 covers 14 residues. As DNA, the CDR3 is TGTGCCAGCAGTTGGCGGGGGGGGTTCACTGAAGCTTTCTTT. Its protein product is CASSWRGGFTEAFF.

The chain has TRBV27 and TRBJ2-1; 14 bases align to TRBD2. The CDR3 runs to 16 residues. V trimming: 4 bases; J trimming: 4 bases; junction bases outside the gene matches: 3. CDR1 is MNHEY, CDR2 SMNVEV, per germline (reference sequence). CDR3 sequence reads: CASSWGTSGRYNEQFF. For the CDR3, the DNA is TGTGCCAGCAGTTGGGGGACTAGCGGGAGATACAATGAGCAGTTCTTC.

The chain links TRBV7-3 to TRBJ2-3, with D uncertain. The ends were cut back, 1 base at V and 4 bases at J, with 12 bases in the middle. CDR3 length: 15 amino acids. Germline V gene data show CDR1 as SGHTA and CDR2 as FQGTGA. Written as DNA, the CDR3 is TGTGCCAGCAGCTTAAGCGCCTCTTTTTCAGATACGCAGTATTTT. Its translation: CASSLSASFSDTQYF.

CDR3 coding DNA: TGTGCCAGCAGCTTTTCCAGGGACACTGAAGCTTTCTTT. Translating gives CASSFSRDTEAFF. V usage is TRBV7-9 and J usage is TRBJ1-1, with D perhaps TRBD1 (5 bases). The CDR3 covers 13 residues. The ends were cut back, 3 bases at V and 3 bases at J, with 8 bases in the middle. The germline V gene has CDR1 SEHNR and CDR2 FQNEAQ (reference sequence).

The gene calls are TRBV4-3 and TRBJ2-1; maybe TRBD2 (5 bases). CDR3 length: 14 amino acids. V lost 1 base and J 7 bases, leaving 11 bases between the germline ends. The germline V gene encodes CDR1 LGHNA and CDR2 YSLEER. CDR3 coding DNA: TGCGCCAGCAGCCAAGTCTCCGAGGGTAATGAGCAGTTCTTC. This codes for CASSQVSEGNEQFF.

The chain employs TRBV7-9 and TRBJ1-6, with TRBD1 matching 9 bases. The trim removed 1 base at V and 9 bases at J, leaving 1 base unmatched. Germline V gives CDR1 SEHNR, CDR2 FQNEAQ (reference sequence). This CDR3 comprises 14 residues. In DNA form, the CDR3 reads TGTGCCAGCAGCTTAGACAGGGGGCTTTCACCCCTCCACTTT. It codes for CASSLDRGLSPLHF.

This clone was found once. The chain employs TRBV4-3 and TRBJ2-1; a weak D match, TRBD1 (5 bases). Trimming stripped 0 bases from V and 9 bases from J, with 15 bases between. This CDR3 has 15 amino acids. From germline, CDR1 is LGHNA and CDR2 YSLEER. The CDR3 reads CASSQDGARTSEQFF. In DNA form, the CDR3 reads TGCGCCAGCAGCCAAGATGGGGCCCGAACGAGTGAGCAGTTCTTC.